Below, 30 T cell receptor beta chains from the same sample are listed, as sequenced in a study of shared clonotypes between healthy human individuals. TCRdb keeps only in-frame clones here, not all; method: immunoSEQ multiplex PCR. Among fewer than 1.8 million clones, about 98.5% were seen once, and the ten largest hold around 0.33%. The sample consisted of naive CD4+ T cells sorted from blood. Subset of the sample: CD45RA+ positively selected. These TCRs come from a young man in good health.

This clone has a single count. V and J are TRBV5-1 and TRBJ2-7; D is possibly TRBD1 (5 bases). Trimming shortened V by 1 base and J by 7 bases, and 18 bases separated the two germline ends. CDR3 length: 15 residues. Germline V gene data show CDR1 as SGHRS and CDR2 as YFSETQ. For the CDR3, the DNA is TGCGCCAGCAGCTTGCAGGGCCAGTCTCAAGGGGAGCAGTACTTC. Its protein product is CASSLQGQSQGEQYF.

The CDR3 loop is CASSQSRNRRSSYEQYF. The CDR3, as DNA: TGCGCCAGCAGTCAATCGAGGAACAGGCGTTCCTCCTACGAGCAGTACTTC. The chain carries TRBV23-1 and TRBJ2-7; D might be TRBD1 (5 bases). TRBV23-1 is labeled an ORF, and its function is uncertain. The CDR3 totals 17 residues. V was trimmed by 0 bases and J by 0 bases, leaving 15 bases between them.

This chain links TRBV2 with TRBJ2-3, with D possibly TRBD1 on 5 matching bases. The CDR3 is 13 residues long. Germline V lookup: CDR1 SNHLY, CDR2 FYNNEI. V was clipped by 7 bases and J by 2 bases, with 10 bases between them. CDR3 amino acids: CASTTELTDTQYF. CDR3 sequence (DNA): TGTGCCAGCACGACAGAGCTCACAGATACGCAGTATTTT.

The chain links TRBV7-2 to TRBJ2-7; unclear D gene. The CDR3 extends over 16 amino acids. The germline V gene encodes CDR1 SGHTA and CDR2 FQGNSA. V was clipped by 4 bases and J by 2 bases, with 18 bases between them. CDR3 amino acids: CASSSAVATGAYEQYF. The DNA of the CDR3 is TGTGCCAGCAGCTCCGCCGTGGCGACTGGGGCCTACGAGCAGTACTTC.

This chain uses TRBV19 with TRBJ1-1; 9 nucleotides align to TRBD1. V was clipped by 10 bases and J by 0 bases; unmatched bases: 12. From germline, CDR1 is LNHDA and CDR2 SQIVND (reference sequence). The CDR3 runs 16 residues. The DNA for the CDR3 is TGTGCCACCGATACAGGGGGCTTAATCATGAACACTGAAGCTTTCTTT. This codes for CATDTGGLIMNTEAFF.

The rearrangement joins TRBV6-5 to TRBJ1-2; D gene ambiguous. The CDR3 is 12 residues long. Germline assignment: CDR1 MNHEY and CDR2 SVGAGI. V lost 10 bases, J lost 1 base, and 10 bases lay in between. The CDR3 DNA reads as TGTGCCATTCGGGCGGGTAACTATGGCTACACCTTC. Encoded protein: CAIRAGNYGYTF.

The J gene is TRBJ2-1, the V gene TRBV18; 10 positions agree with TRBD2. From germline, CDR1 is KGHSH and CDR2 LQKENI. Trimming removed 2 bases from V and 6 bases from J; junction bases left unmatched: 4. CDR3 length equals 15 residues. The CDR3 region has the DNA TGTGCCAGCTCACCAGCAGCGGGAGGGCCCAATGAGCAGTTCTTC. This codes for CASSPAAGGPNEQFF.

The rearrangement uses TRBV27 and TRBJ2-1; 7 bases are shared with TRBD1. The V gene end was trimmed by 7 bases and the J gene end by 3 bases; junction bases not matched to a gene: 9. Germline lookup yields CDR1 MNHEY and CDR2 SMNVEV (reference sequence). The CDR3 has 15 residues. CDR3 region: CASTNSGTDYNEQFF. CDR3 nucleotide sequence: TGTGCCAGCACCAACTCCGGGACAGACTACAATGAGCAGTTCTTC.

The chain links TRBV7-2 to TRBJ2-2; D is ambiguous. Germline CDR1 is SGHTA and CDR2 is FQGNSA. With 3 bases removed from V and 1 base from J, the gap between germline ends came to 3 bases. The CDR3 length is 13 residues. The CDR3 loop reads CASSFVNTGELFF. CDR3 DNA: TGTGCCAGCAGCTTTGTGAACACCGGGGAGCTGTTTTTT.

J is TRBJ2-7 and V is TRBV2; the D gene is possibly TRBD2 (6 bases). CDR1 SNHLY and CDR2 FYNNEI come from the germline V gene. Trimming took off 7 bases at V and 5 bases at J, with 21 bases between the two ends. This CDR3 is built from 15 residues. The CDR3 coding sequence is TGTGCCAGCACGTTAACCAGGGAGGCGCCCCACGAGCAGTACTTC. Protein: CASTLTREAPHEQYF.

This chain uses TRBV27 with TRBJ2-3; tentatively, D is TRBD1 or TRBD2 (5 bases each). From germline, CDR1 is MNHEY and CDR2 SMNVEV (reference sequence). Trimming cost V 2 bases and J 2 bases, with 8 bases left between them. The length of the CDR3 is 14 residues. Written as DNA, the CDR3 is TGTGCCAGCAGTTTACCAGGGACCACAGATACGCAGTATTTT. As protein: CASSLPGTTDTQYF.

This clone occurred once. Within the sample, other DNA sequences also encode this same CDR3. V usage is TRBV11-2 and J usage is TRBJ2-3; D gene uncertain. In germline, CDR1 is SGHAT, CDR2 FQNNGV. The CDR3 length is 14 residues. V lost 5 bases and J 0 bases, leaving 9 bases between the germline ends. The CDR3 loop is CASSLTVSTDTQYF. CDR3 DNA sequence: TGTGCCAGCAGCCTGACGGTTAGCACAGATACGCAGTATTTT.

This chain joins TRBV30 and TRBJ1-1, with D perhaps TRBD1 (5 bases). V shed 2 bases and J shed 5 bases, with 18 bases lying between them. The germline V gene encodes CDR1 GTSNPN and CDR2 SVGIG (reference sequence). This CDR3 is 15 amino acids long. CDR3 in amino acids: CAWSSWGRALTEAFF. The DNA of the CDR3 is TGTGCCTGGAGTAGTTGGGGGAGAGCACTGACTGAAGCTTTCTTT.

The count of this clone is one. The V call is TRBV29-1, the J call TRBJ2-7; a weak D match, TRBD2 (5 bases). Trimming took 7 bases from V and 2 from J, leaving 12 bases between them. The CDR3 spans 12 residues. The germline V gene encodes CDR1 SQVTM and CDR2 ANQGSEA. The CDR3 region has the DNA TGCAGCGCTGCGGGCGGAACCTACGAGCAGTACTTC. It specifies CSAAGGTYEQYF.

CDR3 nucleotides: TGTGCCAGCAGCGGTACCGGGACAGGGGGTGCAGATACGCAGTATTTT. The encoded protein is CASSGTGTGGADTQYF. The chain has TRBV9 and TRBJ2-3; 11 bases align to TRBD1. The CDR3 consists of 16 residues. CDR1 is SGDLS and CDR2 is YYNGEE in the germline V gene. Trimming removed 3 bases from V and 4 bases from J; junction bases left unmatched: 7.

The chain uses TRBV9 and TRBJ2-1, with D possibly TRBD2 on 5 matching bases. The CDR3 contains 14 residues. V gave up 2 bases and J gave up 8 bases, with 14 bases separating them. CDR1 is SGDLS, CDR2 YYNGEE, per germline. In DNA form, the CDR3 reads TGTGCCAGCAGCGTTTTTGGGAGTCGTGATGAGCAGTTCTTC. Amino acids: CASSVFGSRDEQFF.

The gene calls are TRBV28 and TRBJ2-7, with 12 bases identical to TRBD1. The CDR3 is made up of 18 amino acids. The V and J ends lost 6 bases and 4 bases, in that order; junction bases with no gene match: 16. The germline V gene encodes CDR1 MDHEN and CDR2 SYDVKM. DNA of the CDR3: TGTGCCAGCAGACCCCGGGACAGGGGGCACTATGCCCCTTACGAGCAGTACTTC. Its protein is CASRPRDRGHYAPYEQYF.

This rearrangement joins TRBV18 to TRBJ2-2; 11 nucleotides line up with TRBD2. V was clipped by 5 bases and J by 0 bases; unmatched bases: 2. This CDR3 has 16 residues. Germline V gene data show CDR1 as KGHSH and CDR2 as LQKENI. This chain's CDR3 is CASSSGLAANTGELFF. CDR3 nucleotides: TGTGCCAGCTCATCGGGACTAGCGGCGAACACCGGGGAGCTGTTTTTT.

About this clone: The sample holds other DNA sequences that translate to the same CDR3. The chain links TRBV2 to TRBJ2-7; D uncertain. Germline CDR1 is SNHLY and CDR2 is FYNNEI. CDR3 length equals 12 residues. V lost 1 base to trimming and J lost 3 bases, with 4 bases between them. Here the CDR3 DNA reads TGTGCCAGCAGTGAAGGCAGCTACGAGCAGTACTTC. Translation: CASSEGSYEQYF.

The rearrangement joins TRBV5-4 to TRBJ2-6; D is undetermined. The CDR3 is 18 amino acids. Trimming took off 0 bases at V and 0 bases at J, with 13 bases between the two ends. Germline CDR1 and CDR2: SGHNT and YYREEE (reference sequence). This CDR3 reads CASSLDGRPSSGANVLTF. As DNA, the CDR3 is TGTGCCAGCAGCTTGGACGGTCGGCCGTCCTCTGGGGCCAACGTCCTGACTTTC.

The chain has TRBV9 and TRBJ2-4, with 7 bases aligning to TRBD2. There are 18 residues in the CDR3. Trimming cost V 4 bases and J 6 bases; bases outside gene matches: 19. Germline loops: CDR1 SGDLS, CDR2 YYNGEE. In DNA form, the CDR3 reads TGTGCCAGCAGCCCTACTCTGACTAGCCTATTAGCTACAAACATTCAGTACTTC. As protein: CASSPTLTSLLATNIQYF.

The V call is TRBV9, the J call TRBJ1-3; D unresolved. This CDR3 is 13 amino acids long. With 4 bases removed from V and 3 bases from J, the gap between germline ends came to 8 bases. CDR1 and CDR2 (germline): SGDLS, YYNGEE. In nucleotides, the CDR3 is TGTGCCAGCAGCCCACAGATTGGAAACACCATATATTTT. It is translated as CASSPQIGNTIYF. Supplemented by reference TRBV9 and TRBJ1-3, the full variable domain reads DSGVTQTPKHLITATGQRVTLRCSPRSGDLSVYWYQQSLDQGLQFLIQYYNGEERAKGNILERFSAQQFPDLHSELNLSSLELGDSALYFCASSPQIGNTIYFGEGSWLTVV.

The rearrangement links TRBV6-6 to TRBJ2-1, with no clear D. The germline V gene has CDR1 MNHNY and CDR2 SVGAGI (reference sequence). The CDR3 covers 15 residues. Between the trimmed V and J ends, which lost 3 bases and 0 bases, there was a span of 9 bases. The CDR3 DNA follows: TGTGCCAGCAGTTATGACCAGAGCTCCTACAATGAGCAGTTCTTC. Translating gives CASSYDQSSYNEQFF.

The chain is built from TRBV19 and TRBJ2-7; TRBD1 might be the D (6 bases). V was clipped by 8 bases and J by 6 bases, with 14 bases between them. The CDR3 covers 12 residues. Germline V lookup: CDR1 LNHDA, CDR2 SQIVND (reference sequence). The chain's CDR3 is CASETGGREQYF. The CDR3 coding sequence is TGTGCCAGTGAGACAGGTGGGCGCGAGCAGTACTTC.

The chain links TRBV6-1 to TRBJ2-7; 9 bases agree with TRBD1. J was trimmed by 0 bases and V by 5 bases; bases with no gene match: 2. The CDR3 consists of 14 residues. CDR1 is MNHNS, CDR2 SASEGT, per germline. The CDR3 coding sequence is TGTGCCAGCAGTAGACAGGGGGTCTCCTACGAGCAGTACTTC. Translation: CASSRQGVSYEQYF.

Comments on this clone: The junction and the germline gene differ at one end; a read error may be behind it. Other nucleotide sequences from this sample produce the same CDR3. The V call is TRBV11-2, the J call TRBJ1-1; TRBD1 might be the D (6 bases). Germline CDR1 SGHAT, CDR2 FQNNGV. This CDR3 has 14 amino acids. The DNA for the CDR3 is TGTGCCAGCAGCCTAGACAGGATGAACACTGAAGCTTTCTTT. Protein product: CASSLDRMNTEAFF.

The CDR3 sequence: CASSLDRYNEQFF. CDR3 nucleotides: TGTGCCAGCAGTTTGGACAGGTACAATGAGCAGTTCTTC. The chain links TRBV6-1 to TRBJ2-1; 7 nucleotides align to TRBD1. CDR1 is MNHNS, CDR2 SASEGT, per germline. The CDR3 is 13 residues long. V dropped 5 bases and J dropped 4; count of bases not matched to a gene: 2.

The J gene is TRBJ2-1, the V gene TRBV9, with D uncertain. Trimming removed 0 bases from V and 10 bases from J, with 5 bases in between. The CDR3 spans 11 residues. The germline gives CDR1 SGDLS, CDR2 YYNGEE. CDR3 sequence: CASSVGSEQFF. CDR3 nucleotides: TGTGCCAGCAGCGTAGGGAGCGAGCAGTTCTTC.

The CDR3 reads CASSYGTPSSYNEQFF. The CDR3 DNA sequence: TGCGCCAGCAGCTACGGGACTCCTAGCTCCTACAATGAGCAGTTCTTC. The chain combines TRBV5-1 with TRBJ2-1; a weak D match, TRBD2 (6 bases). Germline-derived CDR1 and CDR2 are SGHRS and YFSETQ. The CDR3 is 16 amino acids. The germline V and J ends were trimmed by 3 bases and 0 bases, with 13 bases remaining between them.

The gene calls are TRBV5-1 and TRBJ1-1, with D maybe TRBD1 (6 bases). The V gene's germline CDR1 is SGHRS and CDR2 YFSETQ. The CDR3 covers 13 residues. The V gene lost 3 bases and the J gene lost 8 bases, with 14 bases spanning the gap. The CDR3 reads CASSSLQGAEAFF. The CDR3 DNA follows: TGCGCCAGCAGCTCCTTACAGGGCGCGGAAGCTTTCTTT. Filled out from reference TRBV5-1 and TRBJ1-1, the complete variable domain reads KAGVTQTPRYLIKTRGQQVTLSCSPISGHRSVSWYQQTPGQGLQFLFEYFSETQRNKGNFPGRFSGRQFSNSRSEMNVSTLELGDSALYLCASSSLQGAEAFFGQGTRLTVV.